A selection of T cell receptor beta chains follows, all from one sample in a study of OX40 agonist ivuxolimab in advanced cancers. Assay used: immunoSEQ multiplex PCR; TCRdb lists only in-frame clones, some missing. The data show about 64,000 clones, with 85% seen just once and 3% held by the top ten. This sample comprised CD4+ or CD8+ T cells sorted from blood, obtained in a trial of the OX40 agonist ivuxolimab. The receptors originated from an adult with an advanced solid tumor such as melanoma, head and neck, liver or kidney cancer. The CDR3 runs from the conserved cysteine through the conserved F or W. D genes are given only for firm matches. Where a row states a size, it is once, few, many or the class of an expanded clone; other rows omit it.

clone size,D gene,J gene,V gene,CDR3 DNA,CDR3 protein
.,.,TRBJ1-1,TRBV18,TGTGCCAGCTCACCACCGGGTGACAGTGAAGCTTTCTTT,CASSPPGDSEAFF
.,TRBD1,TRBJ1-2,TRBV7-2,TGTGCCAGCAGCTTCTCCGACAGGGTTCGAGGCTACACCTTC,CASSFSDRVRGYTF
.,TRBD1,TRBJ1-5,TRBV10-3,TGTGCCATCAGTGAGTCCGGACAGGGGGCTTTCTGGCCCCAGCATTTT,CAISESGQGAFWPQHF
.,.,TRBJ1-2,TRBV6-5,TGTGCCAGCAGGGCCGACATGAGCTATGGCTACACCTTC,CASRADMSYGYTF
.,TRBD1,TRBJ1-2,TRBV29-1,TGCAGCGCCCCCGACAGGGCTAACTATGGCTACACCTTC,CSAPDRANYGYTF
.,TRBD2,TRBJ2-2,TRBV27,TGTGCCAGCAGTTTACGGGGGGGGCTGTGGAACACCGGGGAGCTGTTTTTT,CASSLRGGLWNTGELFF
.,TRBD1,TRBJ2-7,TRBV10-3,TGTGCCATCAGAGCCCGACAGGGTACAACTCCCTACGAGCAGTACTTC,CAIRARQGTTPYEQYF
.,.,TRBJ2-1,TRBV10-3,TGTGCCATCAGTGAAATTGTGGGGGATGAGCAGTTCTTC,CAISEIVGDEQFF
.,.,TRBJ2-6,TRBV5-6,TGTGCCAGCAGTTCAGATGTATCTGGGGCCAACGTCCTGACTTTC,CASSSDVSGANVLTF
once,.,TRBJ2-5,TRBV11-1,TGTGCCAGCAGCTTTATGGGCAGCCTAGAGACCCAGTACTTC,CASSFMGSLETQYF
.,.,TRBJ2-2,TRBV6-6,TGTGCCAGCAGTTATGAGGGGGCGAACACCGGGGAGCTGTTTTTT,CASSYEGANTGELFF
few,.,TRBJ1-2,TRBV9,TGTGCCAGCAGCGTACCCGGACAGAACTATGGCTACACCTTC,CASSVPGQNYGYTF
.,TRBD1,TRBJ2-7,TRBV14,TGTGCCAGCAGCCCCGGGACAGGGGGCGAGCAGTACTTC,CASSPGTGGEQYF
.,.,TRBJ1-2,TRBV2,TGTGCCAGCAGTGAAGATAGGCAGGGCGGCCATGGCTACACCTTC,CASSEDRQGGHGYTF
.,.,TRBJ2-1,TRBV5-1,TGCGCCAGCAGCTTGCCAAGAGGGGACGCCGACAGGAGCTCCTACAATGAGCAGTTCTTC,CASSLPRGDADRSSYNEQFF
.,TRBD1,TRBJ2-5,TRBV2,TGTGCCAGCAGGGCCGGGACAGTACAAGAGACCCAGTACTTC,CASRAGTVQETQYF
.,.,TRBJ1-1,TRBV6-6,TGTGCCAGCAGTGATGCAACAAGGAACACTGAAGCTTTCTTT,CASSDATRNTEAFF
.,.,TRBJ2-5,TRBV18,TGTGCCAGCTCTCCCCCACAGCCGGGTCGGGAGACCCAGTACTTC,CASSPPQPGRETQYF
.,.,TRBJ1-3,TRBV19,TGTGCCAGCAGGAGCGGAAACACCATATATTTT,CASRSGNTIYF
.,.,TRBJ2-2,TRBV28,TGTGCCAGCAGTCCGGAACAGGGTATAATTGCCGGGGAGCTGTTTTTT,CASSPEQGIIAGELFF
.,.,TRBJ2-7,TRBV5-1,TGCGCCAGCAGCCTGCAGACCAGCTCCTACGAGCAGTACTTC,CASSLQTSSYEQYF
.,.,TRBJ2-3,TRBV5-1,TGCGCCAGCAGCTTGGTTGCAGGGCTGGTCAGTACGCAGTATTTT,CASSLVAGLVSTQYF
.,TRBD1,TRBJ1-6,TRBV7-9,TGTGCCAGCAGCCCAAGACAGGGGATCTCACCCCTCCACTTT,CASSPRQGISPLHF
.,.,TRBJ2-2,TRBV7-9,TGTGCCAGCAGCTTAGCCGGGGAGCTGTTTTTT,CASSLAGELFF
.,TRBD2,TRBJ2-7,TRBV2,TGTGCCAGCTCTGGGGGGGACCAGCAGTACTTC,CASSGGDQQYF
once,TRBD2,TRBJ2-5,TRBV27,TGTGCCAGCAGTCCTAGCGGGAGTGAGACCCAGTACTTC,CASSPSGSETQYF
.,TRBD1,TRBJ2-2,TRBV7-3,TGTGCCAGCAGCAGGACAGGGAAGGACACCGGGGAGCTGTTTTTT,CASSRTGKDTGELFF
.,.,TRBJ1-2,TRBV7-9,TGTGCCAGCAGCTTAGACGGCCTCTATGGCTACACCTTC,CASSLDGLYGYTF
once,.,TRBJ1-1,TRBV28,TGTGCCAGCAGTTCTCTGGGGGCTGAAGCTTTCTTT,CASSSLGAEAFF
.,.,TRBJ1-2,TRBV7-9,TGTGCCAGCAGCTTAGGATTCGTCGACTATGGCTACACCTTC,CASSLGFVDYGYTF
.,TRBD1,TRBJ2-3,TRBV15,TGTGCCACCAGCAGAGCCCTGGACAGGGTTGCAGATACGCAGTATTTT,CATSRALDRVADTQYF
.,.,TRBJ1-3,TRBV10-3,TGTGCCGCACAGCCTCGCTCTGGAAACACCATATATTTT,CAAQPRSGNTIYF
.,.,TRBJ2-7,TRBV5-1,TGCGCCAGCAGCTTGGTAGGGAAGAAATCCTACGAGCAGTACTTC,CASSLVGKKSYEQYF
.,.,TRBJ2-7,TRBV2,TGTGCCAGCATGCCAGGGGTCTACGAGCAGTACTTC,CASMPGVYEQYF
few,.,TRBJ2-2,TRBV19,TGTGCCACGGAGCGCCAACCGACCGGGGAGCTGTTTTTT,CATERQPTGELFF
.,TRBD1,TRBJ2-3,TRBV29-1,TGCAGCGTTGACCGGACAGGGATTGAAAATACGCAGTATTTT,CSVDRTGIENTQYF
.,TRBD1,TRBJ1-3,TRBV9,TGTGCCAGCAGCTCCCGGGACAGGGTGAACACCATATATTTT,CASSSRDRVNTIYF
.,.,TRBJ2-5,TRBV4-1,TGCGCCAGCAGCCATCCCTCCAGGGGTCACGAGACCCAGTACTTC,CASSHPSRGHETQYF
.,TRBD2,TRBJ2-5,TRBV9,TGTGCCAGCAGCGTAGGGACTAGCGGGGGGACCTTAGGAGAGACCCAGTACTTC,CASSVGTSGGTLGETQYF
.,.,TRBJ2-7,TRBV6-1,TGTGCCAGCATCGTAGACAGGTCCTACGAGCAGTACTTC,CASIVDRSYEQYF
.,.,TRBJ2-1,TRBV5-6,TGTGCTAGCAGCAAAGAAGGTAACAATGAGCAGTTCTTC,CASSKEGNNEQFF
.,.,TRBJ1-2,TRBV7-2,TGTGCCAGCAGCCTCAGGCTTCGGGATGGCTACACCTTC,CASSLRLRDGYTF
.,.,TRBJ1-4,TRBV28,TGTGCCAGCATCTCGACAGGCACGGGTGAAAAACTGTTTTTT,CASISTGTGEKLFF
.,.,TRBJ1-3,TRBV5-8,TGTGCCAGCAGCTTGGGGGACATCTCTGGAAACACCATATATTTT,CASSLGDISGNTIYF
once,TRBD1,TRBJ1-4,TRBV6-1,TGTGCCAGCAGTACAGGGGATGTTCGAGATGAAAAACTGTTTTTT,CASSTGDVRDEKLFF
.,.,TRBJ1-2,TRBV28,TGTGCCAGCAGGGTTAACTATGGCTACACCTTC,CASRVNYGYTF
.,TRBD2,TRBJ2-1,TRBV7-9,TGTGCCAGCAGCTTTATGGGACTAGCTAACAATGAGCAGTTCTTC,CASSFMGLANNEQFF
.,.,TRBJ1-2,TRBV5-1,TGCGCCAGCAGCTTGGGGGCGCAGACTAACTATGGCTACACCTTC,CASSLGAQTNYGYTF
once,.,TRBJ1-2,TRBV10-3,TGTGCCATCAGCCAAAGGACAGACTCCGCGGTTGGCTACACCTTC,CAISQRTDSAVGYTF
.,.,TRBJ2-6,TRBV4-1,TGCGCCAGCAGCCAGCTAGGCGGGACCCGAGGGGCCAACGTCCTGACTTTC,CASSQLGGTRGANVLTF
.,TRBD1,TRBJ2-7,TRBV29-1,TGCAGCGTCCCGGGACAGGGAATCTACGAGCAGTACTTC,CSVPGQGIYEQYF
.,.,TRBJ1-1,TRBV28,TGTGCCAGCAGTTTTCCGACGGAGAACACTGAAGCTTTCTTT,CASSFPTENTEAFF
.,.,TRBJ1-2,TRBV10-3,TGTGCCATCAGTGACCCAAAACAGAACTATGGCTACACCTTC,CAISDPKQNYGYTF
.,TRBD1,TRBJ2-1,TRBV18,TGTGCCAGCTCACCCGGGACAGGGGGCGCCTACAATGAGCAGTTCTTC,CASSPGTGGAYNEQFF
.,.,TRBJ1-1,TRBV19,TGTGCCAGTAGTCTGAACACTGAAGCTTTCTTT,CASSLNTEAFF
.,TRBD1,TRBJ1-2,TRBV28,TGTGCCAGCAGTTCGACAGGGGGCAGCTATGGCTACACCTTC,CASSSTGGSYGYTF
.,.,TRBJ1-2,TRBV7-9,TGTGCCAGCAGCCAGGAGGTTAACAGGGACGGCTACACCTTC,CASSQEVNRDGYTF
.,TRBD2,TRBJ2-2,TRBV11-2,TGTGCCAGCAGCTTAAGTTGGGGGGAGGGCACCGGGGAGCTGTTTTTT,CASSLSWGEGTGELFF
.,.,TRBJ1-4,TRBV28,TGTGCCAGCAGTTCGTCCGGCCCCGGGAGCGAAAAACTGTTTTTT,CASSSSGPGSEKLFF